Given below is one T cell receptor beta chain in context. The antigen is undetermined. This record belongs to a study of TIL therapy for anti-PD-1-resistant metastatic lung cancer. About the study: Median tumor PD-L1 proportion score was 6%. Tumors carried a median 1.5 non-synonymous mutations per megabase. General study findings and limits: TIL cultures after expansion showed higher clonality and lower diversity than baseline tumor (median about 6% vs 30%). Treatment-naive, never-smoker and oncogene-addicted patients were overrepresented in this highly selected cohort.

The libraries were made with immunoSEQ v3. Clones were read by immunoSEQ multiplex PCR, and TCRdb kept only the in-frame ones, dropping some. This table holds 95,000 or so clones, roughly 65% found once. CDR3 size: 14 residues. V dropped 6 bases and J dropped 2 bases, with 11 bases sitting between them. From germline, CDR1 is SNHLY and CDR2 FYNNEI. Time point in this sample: pre-treatment sample, taken before nivolumab and TIL therapy. Tumor tissue came from excised metastases, mostly pleural nodules or supraclavicular lymph nodes. J is TRBJ1-5 and V is TRBV2, with D unclear. Sequenced here: tumor tissue, sampled at baseline. The clonotype comes from a person aged 25-79 years with non-small cell lung cancer. The CDR3 nucleotides are TGTGCCAGCAGAGATACCCTGGGCAATCAGCCCCAGCATTTT. Protein: CASRDTLGNQPQHF.